The 21 T cell receptor beta chains below come from one sample, sequenced in a study of early T cells in non-severe SARS-CoV-2 infection. MiXCR, applied by TCRdb to the 5' RACE reads, yields one record per CDR3 protein. This sample has 25,000 to 35,000 distinct CDR3 sequences; around 3% occur once, and the top ten carry 0.55% to 0.9%. The sequenced sample was whole blood. These receptor sequences come from an adult who was a healthcare worker with PCR-confirmed SARS-CoV-2 infection or an uninfected control (not recorded which).

This clonotype was detected many times. The chain has TRBV7-6 and TRBJ2-3; 8 nucleotides agree with TRBD1. The V and J ends lost 1 base and 0 bases, in that order; junction bases with no gene match: 3. Germline V gives CDR1 SGHVS, CDR2 FNYEAQ. The CDR3 extends over 16 amino acids. CDR3 loop: CASSLGTGGSTDTQYF. The CDR3 nucleotides read TGTGCCAGCAGCTTAGGTACAGGGGGAAGCACAGATACGCAGTATTTT.

This clonotype was seen repeatedly, ten times or more. The chain couples TRBV2 to TRBJ2-7; D is possibly TRBD1 (5 bases). The CDR3 loop spans 13 amino acids. Trimming took 6 bases from V and 1 from J, leaving 10 bases between them. Per the germline V gene, CDR1 is SNHLY and CDR2 is FYNNEI. In DNA form, the CDR3 reads TGTGCCAGCAGCAGGGCTGTTTCCTACGAGCAGTACGTC. This encodes CASSRAVSYEQYV.

This clonotype was recorded many times. The rearrangement uses TRBV20-1 and TRBJ2-1, with TRBD2 matching over 13 bases. Germline values: CDR1 DFQATT, CDR2 SNEGSKA (reference sequence). The CDR3 contains 16 residues. V shed 3 bases and J 1 base; nucleotides not matched to a gene: 3. The CDR3 protein is CSASTSGGASYNEQFF. The CDR3 nucleotides read TGCAGTGCTAGTACTAGCGGGGGGGCTTCCTACAATGAGCAGTTCTTC.

This clonotype has at least ten counts. V is TRBV20-1 and J is TRBJ2-7, with TRBD2 matching over 10 bases. CDR1 is DFQATT and CDR2 is SNEGSKA in the germline V gene (reference sequence). The CDR3 length is 14 residues. V was clipped by 4 bases and J by 4 bases; unmatched bases: 7. CDR3 residues: CSAKRVAGGYEQYV. CDR3 nucleotide sequence: TGCAGTGCTAAAAGGGTAGCGGGGGGTTACGAGCAGTACGTC.

This clonotype was observed many times. V is TRBV18 and J is TRBJ2-1, with 9 bases lining up with TRBD2. CDR1 is KGHSH, CDR2 LQKENI, per germline. CDR3 length: 15 residues. Trimming at V came to 3 bases and at J to 8 bases, leaving 8 bases not matched to a gene. CDR3 coding DNA: TGTGCCAGCTCACCCAAGACTAGCGGTTGGTATGAGCAGTTCTTC. Amino acids: CASSPKTSGWYEQFF.

This clonotype showed up many times. This sequence joins TRBV12-3 or TRBV12-4 and TRBJ1-1; D is uncertain. CDR3 length equals 14 residues. The V end lost 1 base, the J end lost 5 bases, and 11 bases lay between the germline ends. The CDR3 DNA reads as TGTGCCAGCAGTTTAGGAGGGATGGAGACTGAAGCTTTCTTT. Translating gives CASSLGGMETEAFF.

Many counts were recorded for this clonotype. The V and J genes are TRBV7-2 and TRBJ2-3; no clear D. V was pared by 6 bases and J by 0 bases, with 10 bases between. Germline CDR1 and CDR2: SGHTA and FQGNSA. The CDR3 is 14 amino acids. The CDR3 coding sequence is TGTGCCAGCAGACCCAGGTTGAGCACAGATACGCAGTATTTT. It specifies CASRPRLSTDTQYF. Using reference TRBV7-2 and TRBJ2-3 for the parts outside the CDR3, the full variable domain is GAGVSQSPSNKVTEKGKDVELRCDPISGHTALYWYRQSLGQGLEFLIYFQGNSAPDKSGLPSDRFSAERTGGSVSTLTIQRTQQEDSAVYLCASRPRLSTDTQYFGPGTRLTVL.

This clonotype was found many times. V usage is TRBV4-1 and J usage is TRBJ2-5; 9 nucleotides match TRBD1. The V gene end was trimmed by 4 bases and the J gene end by 2 bases; junction bases not matched to a gene: 8. From germline, CDR1 is MGHRA and CDR2 YSYEKL. CDR3 size: 16 residues. CDR3: CASSPEVGQGQETQYF. The CDR3 coding sequence is TGCGCCAGCAGCCCTGAAGTCGGACAGGGGCAAGAGACCCAGTACTTC.

This clonotype was recorded at least ten times. V is TRBV15 and J is TRBJ1-1, with D hard to call. The CDR3 consists of 14 residues. Germline V CDR1 and CDR2: LNHNV, YYDKDF (reference sequence). V shed 0 bases and J shed 8 bases, with 13 bases lying between them. The CDR3 sequence: CATSRDLMRAEAFF. As DNA, the CDR3 is TGTGCCACCAGCAGAGATCTAATGCGGGCGGAAGCTTTCTTT.

This clonotype was picked up many times. The V and J genes are TRBV7-2 and TRBJ2-1; no definite D call. The CDR3 runs to 16 residues. Trimming removed 6 bases from V and 0 bases from J, with 15 bases in between. From germline, CDR1 is SGHTA and CDR2 FQGNSA. In DNA form, the CDR3 reads TGTGCCAGCAGGGGTGGGTCTAAGACCTCCTACAATGAGCAGTTCTTC. Translation gives CASRGGSKTSYNEQFF.

This clonotype was seen at least ten times. This chain connects TRBV4-2 to TRBJ1-2, with D possibly TRBD1 on 5 matching bases. CDR3 length: 13 residues. CDR1 and CDR2 (germline): LGHNA, YNFKEQ. Trimming pared 4 bases from V and 2 bases from J, leaving 8 bases between. CDR3 protein: CASSPKGNYGYTF. CDR3 in DNA: TGTGCCAGCAGCCCCAAGGGGAACTATGGCTACACCTTC.

This clonotype was seen repeatedly, ten times or more. The V and J genes are TRBV6-2 or TRBV6-3 and TRBJ1-5; the D gene is possibly TRBD1 (6 bases). V was clipped by 5 bases and J by 7 bases, with 12 bases between them. CDR1 and CDR2 (germline): MNHEY, SVGEGT. The CDR3 loop spans 13 amino acids. The CDR3 region has the DNA TGTGCCAGCAGTGGACAGACCCGGCAGCCCCAGCATTTT. Protein: CASSGQTRQPQHF.

This clonotype was seen repeatedly, ten times or more. The J gene is TRBJ1-1, the V gene TRBV3-1, with D possibly being TRBD1 (5 bases). The V and J ends lost 0 bases and 0 bases respectively, with 14 bases between them. Germline assignment: CDR1 LGHDT and CDR2 YNNKEL (reference sequence). CDR3 size: 17 residues. The CDR3 region is CASSQDLWQGVNTEAFF. CDR3 coding DNA: TGTGCCAGCAGCCAAGATCTGTGGCAGGGAGTGAACACTGAAGCTTTCTTT.

There are many counts of this clonotype. The genes are TRBV6-6 and TRBJ1-2, with 9 bases identical to TRBD1. With V trimmed by 0 bases and J by 5 bases, 10 bases remained unmatched. The CDR3 has 17 residues. CDR1 and CDR2 from the germline V gene are MNHNY and SVGAGI (reference sequence). CDR3 in DNA: TGTGCCAGCAGTTACTCGCCGAGCGGACAGGGGTATTATGGCTACACCTTC. Translating gives CASSYSPSGQGYYGYTF.

The table lists this clonotype with many counts. As DNA, the CDR3 is TGCAGCGTCTGGGGGATGCTCCACAATGAGCAGTTCTTC. Translated: CSVWGMLHNEQFF. The rearrangement joins TRBV29-1 to TRBJ2-1, with D perhaps matching TRBD1 or TRBD2 (5 bases each). Germline CDR1 and CDR2: SQVTM and ANQGSEA. The CDR3 has 13 residues. V was trimmed by 6 bases and J by 5 bases, leaving 14 bases between them.

This clonotype was recorded many times. This chain joins TRBV14 and TRBJ2-2; no firm D call. The germline gives CDR1 SGHDN, CDR2 FVKESK. V was trimmed by 1 base and J by 2 bases, leaving 11 bases between them. There are 16 residues in the CDR3. CDR3 amino acids: CASSQAWRANTGELFF. CDR3 DNA: TGTGCCAGCAGCCAAGCCTGGAGAGCTAACACCGGGGAGCTGTTTTTT.

The sample holds many counts of this clonotype. The chain links TRBV29-1 to TRBJ2-7, with TRBD1 as a possible D gene (6 bases). The CDR3 totals 12 residues. V shed 4 bases and J shed 6 bases, with 13 bases lying between them. The germline V gene encodes CDR1 SQVTM and CDR2 ANQGSEA. CDR3 sequence reads: CSVVTGTSEQYV. The CDR3 nucleotides read TGCAGCGTTGTTACAGGGACCTCCGAGCAGTACGTC.

The table lists this clonotype with many counts. This chain connects TRBV5-1 to TRBJ2-2; 10 bases line up with TRBD2. The germline CDR1 and CDR2 sequences are SGHRS and YFSETQ. Trimming at V came to 4 bases and at J to 0 bases, leaving 3 bases not matched to a gene. The CDR3 runs to 16 residues. CDR3 amino acids: CASSRTSGTNTGELFF. The CDR3 nucleotides are TGCGCCAGCAGCCGAACTAGCGGGACGAACACCGGGGAGCTGTTTTTT.

This clonotype was seen repeatedly, ten times or more. The V and J genes are TRBV10-3 and TRBJ2-3; 8 bases match TRBD1. CDR1 is ENHRY, CDR2 SYGVKD, per germline. This CDR3 contains 13 residues. With V trimmed by 5 bases and J by 3 bases, 1 base remained unmatched. CDR3 in amino acids: CAISWTGTDTQYF. The DNA of the CDR3 is TGTGCCATCAGTTGGACAGGGACAGATACGCAGTATTTT.

In this sample, this clonotype turned up many times. V and J are TRBV10-1 and TRBJ1-1; D might be TRBD1 (6 bases). The CDR3 contains 13 residues. The V end lost 5 bases, the J end lost 4 bases, and 11 bases lay between the germline ends. Germline CDR1 and CDR2: WNHNN and SYGVQD (reference sequence). CDR3: CASSLQGSTEAFF. In DNA form, the CDR3 reads TGCGCCAGCAGTCTACAGGGTAGCACTGAAGCTTTCTTT.

The table lists this clonotype with many counts. V usage is TRBV12-5 and J usage is TRBJ2-2, with D tentatively TRBD1 (5 bases). Trimming cost V 4 bases and J 6 bases, with 6 bases left between them. This CDR3 region has 12 residues. The germline V gene has CDR1 LGHNT and CDR2 FRNRAP. As DNA, the CDR3 is TGTGCTAGTGGTTCGACAGCCGGGGAGCTGTTTTTT. This codes for CASGSTAGELFF.